What follows are 8 T cell receptor beta chains derived from one specimen sequenced in a study of blood T cell repertoires in COVID-19. Generated by immunoSEQ multiplex PCR, the TCRdb table keeps only in-frame clones and is missing some. The data show some 500,000 clones, with 85% to 90% seen just once and about 8% held by the top ten. The sequenced sample was peripheral blood. Source of these receptors: a woman in her forties or fifties with COVID-19, enrolled during active disease.

The chain has TRBV30 and TRBJ2-7, with D possibly TRBD1 on 6 matching bases. The CDR3 has 14 amino acids. Trimming took off 4 bases at V and 9 bases at J, with 22 bases between the two ends. From germline, CDR1 is GTSNPN and CDR2 SVGIG (reference sequence). The CDR3 DNA is TGTGCCTGGAAAGGGCAGGGGACCCATGGTGGGCAGTACTTC. Its protein is CAWKGQGTHGGQYF.

V usage is TRBV11-3 and J usage is TRBJ1-1, with 7 bases lining up with TRBD1. The V and J ends lost 5 bases and 3 bases, in that order; junction bases with no gene match: 3. There are 13 residues in the CDR3. Germline-derived CDR1 and CDR2 are SGHNT and YENEEA. CDR3: CASSPDRDTEAFF. The CDR3 region has the DNA TGTGCCAGCAGCCCCGACAGGGACACTGAAGCTTTCTTT.

The chain carries TRBV2 and TRBJ1-1; D not certain. Trimming removed 8 bases from V and 1 base from J, with 11 bases in between. This CDR3 has 13 amino acids. Germline values: CDR1 SNHLY, CDR2 FYNNEI. CDR3 sequence: CASDFDPNTEAFF. The CDR3 nucleotides read TGTGCCAGCGACTTTGACCCGAACACTGAAGCTTTCTTT.

This clone was seen only once. The rearrangement uses TRBV28 and TRBJ2-7; D possibly corresponds to TRBD1 (5 bases). CDR1 and CDR2 (germline): MDHEN, SYDVKM. This CDR3 is 14 amino acids long. The V end was cut by 6 bases, the J end by 2 bases, with 14 bases between. The CDR3 DNA follows: TGTGCCAGCAGCCCCCTCCGGACACCCTACGAGCAGTACTTC. As protein: CASSPLRTPYEQYF.

This clone appeared once. V usage is TRBV3-1 (or the pseudogene TRBV3-2) and J usage is TRBJ2-7, with 11 bases matching TRBD2. V lost 4 bases to trimming and J lost 0 bases; unmatched junction nucleotides: 8. Germline-derived CDR1 and CDR2 are LGHDT and YNNKEL (reference sequence). CDR3 size: 17 residues. CDR3 sequence reads: CASSRGLTSGVSYEQYF. The CDR3 nucleotides read TGTGCCAGCAGCCGAGGACTGACTAGCGGGGTCTCCTACGAGCAGTACTTC.

The chain employs TRBV5-4 and TRBJ2-1, with TRBD1 as a possible D gene (5 bases). V was trimmed by 2 bases and J by 7 bases, leaving 16 bases between them. CDR1 is SGHNT and CDR2 is YYREEE in the germline V gene (reference sequence). This CDR3 contains 15 residues. CDR3 sequence (DNA): TGTGCCAGCAGCTTACCATTTAGCAGGGCGAATGAGCAGTTCTTC. This gives the protein CASSLPFSRANEQFF.

This clone was seen a handful of times. The V call is TRBV7-6, the J call TRBJ2-1, with TRBD2 as a possible D gene (5 bases). Trimming removed 8 bases at V and 9 bases at J, with 17 bases between. The CDR3 sequence is 13 residues long. Germline V gene data show CDR1 as SGHVS and CDR2 as FNYEAQ. The CDR3 sequence is CASRAGVGFEQFF. The CDR3 DNA reads TGTGCCAGCCGAGCCGGGGTGGGCTTTGAGCAGTTCTTC.

This sequence joins TRBV5-1 and TRBJ2-3; 9 bases map to TRBD1. J gave up 2 bases and V 2 bases, and 3 bases lay outside the gene matches. CDR1 and CDR2 (germline): SGHRS, YFSETQ. The CDR3 runs to 15 residues. CDR3 in amino acids: CASSLQGAYTDTQYF. The CDR3 DNA reads TGCGCCAGCAGCTTACAGGGGGCCTACACAGATACGCAGTATTTT.